The T cell receptor beta chain described here comes from a study of monozygotic twins with inflammatory bowel disease. CDR1 and CDR2 from the germline V gene are WSHSY and SAAADI. The CDR3 is 13 residues long. TCRdb re-called the 5' RACE reads; one entry per CDR3 protein, DNA not given. The ten top clones account for 5.6%, within a sample of roughly 320,000 distinct CDR3 sequences. Source material: blood. The rearrangement links TRBV10-2 to TRBJ1-1. The receptor comes from a human donor with ulcerative colitis or Crohn's disease, or a healthy co-twin of an affected twin (not recorded which). The chain's CDR3 is CASTTQLNTEAFF.